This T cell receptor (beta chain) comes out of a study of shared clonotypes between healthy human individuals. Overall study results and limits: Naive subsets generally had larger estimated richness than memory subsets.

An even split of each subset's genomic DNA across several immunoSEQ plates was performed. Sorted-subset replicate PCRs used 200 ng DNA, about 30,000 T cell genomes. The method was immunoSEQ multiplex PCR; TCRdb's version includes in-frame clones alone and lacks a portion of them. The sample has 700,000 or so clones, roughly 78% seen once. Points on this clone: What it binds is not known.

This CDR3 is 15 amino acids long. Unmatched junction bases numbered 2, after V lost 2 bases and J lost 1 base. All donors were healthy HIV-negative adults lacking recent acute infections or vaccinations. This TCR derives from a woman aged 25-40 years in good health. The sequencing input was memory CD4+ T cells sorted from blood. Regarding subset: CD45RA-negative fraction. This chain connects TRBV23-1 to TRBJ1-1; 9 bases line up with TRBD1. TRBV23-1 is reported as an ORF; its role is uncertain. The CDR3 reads CASSQGTGKNTEAFF. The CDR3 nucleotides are TGCGCCAGCAGTCAAGGGACAGGGAAGAACACTGAAGCTTTCTTT.